This T cell receptor (beta chain) is from a study of blood T cell repertoires in COVID-19. V was cut by 0 bases and J by 1 base, with 12 bases left in between. In germline, CDR1 is MNHEY, CDR2 SVGAGI. The CDR3 has 16 residues. As processed by the authors: Amplification of reference gene primers provided the estimated nucleated cell counts. Method: immunoSEQ multiplex PCR; TCRdb's copy keeps in-frame clones and lacks some. That table gives V, J and clone size, and the DNA gave D and trimming. The table includes some 30,000 clones, about 79% detected once. What was sequenced was peripheral blood. The chain couples TRBV6-5 to TRBJ1-1; D not resolved. The clonotype comes from a human donor in a cohort sampled during active COVID-19. DNA of the CDR3: TGTGCCAGCAGTTACTCGTTCGAGATTTCGAACACTGAAGCTTTCTTT. This translates into CASSYSFEISNTEAFF.